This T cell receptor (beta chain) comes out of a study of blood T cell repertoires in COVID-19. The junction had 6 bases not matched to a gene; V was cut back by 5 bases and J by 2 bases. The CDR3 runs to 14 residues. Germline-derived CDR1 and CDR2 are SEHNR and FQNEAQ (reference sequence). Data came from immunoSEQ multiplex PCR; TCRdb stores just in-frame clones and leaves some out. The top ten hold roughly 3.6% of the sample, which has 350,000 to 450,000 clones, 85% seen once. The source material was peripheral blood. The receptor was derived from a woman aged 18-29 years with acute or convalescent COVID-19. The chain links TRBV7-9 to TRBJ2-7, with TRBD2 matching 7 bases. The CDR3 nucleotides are TGTGCCAGCAGCCCACTAGCGACCCCCTACGAGCAGTACTTC. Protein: CASSPLATPYEQYF.